Presented here are 24 T cell receptor beta chains from one specimen sequenced in a study of cytomegalovirus exposure and HLA in healthy donors. Vbeta (60) and Jbeta (13) primers were used in the PCR. The repertoire was sequenced with immunoSEQ multiplex PCR; TCRdb's copy has only in-frame clones and lacks some. This table holds about 120,000 clones, 50% to 75% found once. Sample: PBMCs. These receptors all stem from a woman aged 40 to 50 in good health and CMV-seropositive.

This clone was counted once. Germline and junction disagree at one end, which may indicate a read error. The rearrangement links TRBV5-4 to TRBJ1-2, with 7 bases matching TRBD1. CDR1 SGHNT and CDR2 YYREEE come from the germline V gene (reference sequence). This CDR3 has 15 residues. CDR3 loop: CASSLGQPLIYGYPF. The CDR3 region has the DNA TGTGCCAGCAGCCTGGGACAGCCCCTTATCTATGGCTACCCCTTC.

This clone was seen only a few times. The chain carries TRBV5-1 and TRBJ2-7; 7 bases map to TRBD1. Trimming at V came to 4 bases and at J to 5 bases, leaving 6 bases not matched to a gene. The CDR3 loop spans 13 amino acids. Germline loops: CDR1 SGHRS, CDR2 YFSETQ. CDR3 nucleotide sequence: TGCGCCAGCAGCAGACAGGGATCCAACGAGCAGTACTTC. Its translation: CASSRQGSNEQYF. Full variable domain (remainder filled in from reference TRBV5-1 and TRBJ2-7): KAGVTQTPRYLIKTRGQQVTLSCSPISGHRSVSWYQQTPGQGLQFLFEYFSETQRNKGNFPGRFSGRQFSNSRSEMNVSTLELGDSALYLCASSRQGSNEQYFGPGTRLTVT.

The chain recombines TRBV5-1 with TRBJ2-5; TRBD2 matches at 7 bases. In germline, CDR1 is SGHRS, CDR2 YFSETQ. Germline trimming cut 0 bases from V and 1 base from J; bases unmatched to any gene: 3. The CDR3 runs 15 residues. The CDR3: CASSLVGLSQETQYF. CDR3 nucleotides: TGCGCCAGCAGCTTGGTGGGACTATCCCAAGAGACCCAGTACTTC.

V and J are TRBV4-2 and TRBJ2-2; TRBD2 might be the D (6 bases). Trimming shortened V by 0 bases and J by 4 bases, and 12 bases separated the two germline ends. CDR3 length: 16 residues. CDR1 and CDR2 (germline): LGHNA, YNFKEQ. The CDR3 DNA follows: TGTGCCAGCAGCCAAGATTTCGGGGGAGGCACCGGGGAGCTGTTTTTT. Residues: CASSQDFGGGTGELFF.

V is TRBV9 and J is TRBJ1-2; possibly TRBD1 for D (6 bases). This CDR3 is 14 amino acids long. Germline V lookup: CDR1 SGDLS, CDR2 YYNGEE. V was trimmed by 1 base and J by 4 bases, leaving 11 bases between them. CDR3 nucleotide sequence: TGTGCCAGCAGCGTACAGGGGCTTGCCTATGGCTACACCTTC. Its translation: CASSVQGLAYGYTF. Variable domain in full (rest from reference TRBV9 and TRBJ1-2): DSGVTQTPKHLITATGQRVTLRCSPRSGDLSVYWYQQSLDQGLQFLIQYYNGEERAKGNILERFSAQQFPDLHSELNLSSLELGDSALYFCASSVQGLAYGYTFGSGTRLTVV.

The chain carries TRBV5-6 and TRBJ2-1; TRBD2 matches 8 bases. The junction had 10 bases not matched to a gene; V was cut back by 0 bases and J by 8 bases. The V gene's germline CDR1 is SGHDT and CDR2 YYEEEE. The CDR3 extends over 16 amino acids. The CDR3 sequence is CASSLVAGTFVDEQFF. CDR3 nucleotides: TGTGCCAGCAGCTTGGTAGCGGGGACGTTTGTGGATGAGCAGTTCTTC. The full variable domain, rest sourced from reference TRBV5-6 and TRBJ2-1, is DAGVTQSPTHLIKTRGQQVTLRCSPKSGHDTVSWYQQALGQGPQFIFQYYEEEERQRGNFPDRFSGHQFPNYSSELNVNALLLGDSALYLCASSLVAGTFVDEQFFGPGTRLTVL.

The CDR3 spells CASSLWALSGSSYNEQFF. The DNA of the CDR3 is TGTGCCAGCAGCTTATGGGCCCTTAGCGGGAGCTCCTACAATGAGCAGTTCTTC. The chain joins TRBV13 to TRBJ2-1, with 9 bases identical to TRBD2. The germline gives CDR1 PRHDT, CDR2 FYEKMQ (reference sequence). The V and J ends lost 2 bases and 0 bases, in that order; junction bases with no gene match: 8. CDR3 length: 18 amino acids.

The V and J genes are TRBV5-4 and TRBJ1-2; 9 nucleotides agree with TRBD1. CDR1 is SGHNT, CDR2 YYREEE, per germline (reference sequence). Unmatched junction bases numbered 2, after V lost 2 bases and J lost 9 bases. CDR3 size: 12 residues. This CDR3 is CASSLDRGSYTF. The CDR3 DNA sequence: TGTGCCAGCAGCTTAGACAGGGGGAGCTACACCTTC.

The chain has TRBV5-1 and TRBJ1-1; D gene ambiguous. Germline V gene sequence: CDR1 SGHRS, CDR2 YFSETQ. The CDR3 covers 13 residues. V lost 0 bases and J lost 9, with 12 bases in between. The DNA for the CDR3 is TGCGCCAGCAGCTTGGCCGTAGGCGGTAAAGCTTTCTTT. It translates to CASSLAVGGKAFF.

The J gene is TRBJ1-3, the V gene TRBV5-1; D not certain. This CDR3 contains 14 residues. Germline values: CDR1 SGHRS, CDR2 YFSETQ. V lost 0 bases and J lost 2, with 6 bases in between. The CDR3 reads CASSLGGPGNTIYF. Written as DNA, the CDR3 is TGCGCCAGCAGCTTGGGAGGGCCTGGAAACACCATATATTTT.

The rearrangement links TRBV5-6 to TRBJ2-5; TRBD1 matches at 9 bases. The DNA matches TRBJ2-7 better at its end, which makes the J call doubtful. The CDR3 is made up of 15 amino acids. The V gene's germline CDR1 is SGHDT and CDR2 YYEEEE. Here the CDR3 DNA reads TGTGCCACGACGAGACAGGGGGAGGGCTCCTACGAGCAGTACTTC. It codes for CATTRQGEGSYEQYF.

The V gene is TRBV7-3, the J gene TRBJ2-5; D unclear. CDR1 SGHTA and CDR2 FQGTGA come from the germline V gene. V lost 4 bases, J lost 5 bases, and 8 bases lay in between. The CDR3 consists of 12 residues. As DNA, the CDR3 is TGTGCCAGCAGCTCCGACGGGGAGACCCAGTACTTC. Translated, it gives CASSSDGETQYF.

This clone has more than one count but fewer than ten. The chain employs TRBV5-5 and TRBJ2-7, with D perhaps matching TRBD2 (6 bases). V dropped 5 bases and J dropped 6 bases, with 18 bases sitting between them. The germline CDR1 and CDR2 sequences are SGHKS and YYEKEE (reference sequence). The CDR3 is 14 residues long. Here the CDR3 reads CASRAGTPLLEQYF. The CDR3 DNA follows: TGTGCCAGCAGAGCCGGGACTCCTCTCCTCGAGCAGTACTTC.

The rearrangement links TRBV11-3 to TRBJ2-5; a weak D match, TRBD2 (7 bases). The V end was cut by 3 bases, the J end by 1 base, with 15 bases between. Germline CDR1 SGHNT, CDR2 YENEEA. CDR3 length: 16 residues. The DNA for the CDR3 is TGTGCCAGCAGCTTGGGGCGGGGGCCCACCCAAGAGACCCAGTACTTC. It specifies CASSLGRGPTQETQYF.

This chain connects TRBV19 to TRBJ1-2; 8 nucleotides agree with TRBD1. Germline assignment: CDR1 LNHDA and CDR2 SQIVND (reference sequence). V lost 8 bases, J lost 2 bases, and 4 bases stayed unmatched. The CDR3 totals 13 residues. CDR3 sequence reads: CASGDRRNYGYTF. DNA for the CDR3: TGTGCCAGTGGGGACAGGAGGAACTATGGCTACACCTTC.

The chain couples TRBV28 to TRBJ2-3, with a possible D match to TRBD2 (6 bases). Germline lookup yields CDR1 MDHEN and CDR2 SYDVKM. V was shortened by 6 bases and J by 0 bases, with 13 bases between the two germline ends. The CDR3 has 15 residues. The CDR3 DNA reads as TGTGCCAGCAGCAAGCCGGGACTGAGCACAGATACGCAGTATTTT. This sequence encodes CASSKPGLSTDTQYF.

This clone was counted a few times. This chain links TRBV6-1 with TRBJ2-7; tentatively, D is TRBD2 (5 bases). The germline V and J ends were trimmed by 3 bases and 0 bases, with 21 bases remaining between them. Germline CDR1 reads MNHNS; CDR2 reads SASEGT. CDR3 length: 18 residues. DNA of the CDR3: TGTGCCAGCAGTGATCGCAGACTACAAAGGAAAAACTCCTACGAGCAGTACTTC. Protein sequence: CASSDRRLQRKNSYEQYF.

The rearrangement uses TRBV27 and TRBJ2-7; no clear D gene. V was trimmed by 8 bases and J by 2 bases, leaving 10 bases between them. The CDR3 length is 12 residues. Germline V gene data show CDR1 as MNHEY and CDR2 as SMNVEV (reference sequence). Here the CDR3 reads CASATPPYEQYF. CDR3 DNA: TGTGCCAGCGCAACTCCACCCTACGAGCAGTACTTC.

V gene TRBV18 combines with J gene TRBJ1-1, with TRBD1 matching 7 bases. The length of the CDR3 is 15 residues. Trimming took 5 bases from V and 1 from J; bases not matched to a gene: 7. CDR1 is KGHSH, CDR2 LQKENI, per germline. CDR3: CASSSRQGRNTEAFF. In DNA form, the CDR3 reads TGTGCCAGCTCATCCCGACAGGGAAGGAACACTGAAGCTTTCTTT. Using reference TRBV18 and TRBJ1-1 for the parts outside the CDR3, the full variable domain is NAGVMQNPRHLVRRRGQEARLRCSPMKGHSHVYWYRQLPEEGLKFMVYLQKENIIDESGMPKERFSAEFPKEGPSILRIQQVVRGDSAAYFCASSSRQGRNTEAFFGQGTRLTVV.

This clone was found once. V and J are TRBV27 and TRBJ2-7; TRBD1 matches 11 bases. The germline V gene encodes CDR1 MNHEY and CDR2 SMNVEV (reference sequence). This CDR3 region has 16 residues. Germline trimming cut 5 bases from V and 3 bases from J; bases unmatched to any gene: 9. The CDR3 region is CASSQRDGTGGYEQYF. CDR3 sequence (DNA): TGTGCCAGCAGTCAAAGAGACGGGACAGGGGGCTACGAGCAGTACTTC.

This chain connects TRBV27 to TRBJ2-7, with D possibly TRBD1 on 7 matching bases. The CDR3 covers 16 residues. Trimming shortened V by 4 bases and J by 2 bases, and 18 bases separated the two germline ends. The germline V gene encodes CDR1 MNHEY and CDR2 SMNVEV (reference sequence). In nucleotides, the CDR3 is TGTGCCAGCAGTTCGGGGCGGGACAGCGGGCCCTACGAGCAGTACTTC. Its translation: CASSSGRDSGPYEQYF.

The chain carries TRBV7-9 and TRBJ2-5; the D gene is possibly TRBD1 (5 bases). Germline CDR1 is SEHNR and CDR2 is FQNEAQ (reference sequence). This CDR3 is built from 18 residues. The germline V and J ends were trimmed by 0 bases and 1 base, with 18 bases remaining between them. The CDR3 is CASSLAGFGAPPQETQYF. In DNA, the CDR3 is TGTGCCAGCAGCTTAGCCGGGTTTGGGGCCCCACCCCAAGAGACCCAGTACTTC.

On this clone: The junction and the germline gene differ at one end; a read error may be behind it. The V and J genes are TRBV7-9 and TRBJ2-7, with 7 positions matching TRBD1. This CDR3 is built from 13 residues. Germline V CDR1 and CDR2: SEHNR, FQNEAQ (reference sequence). The DNA for the CDR3 is TGTTCCAGCAGCTTAACAGGGGCCTACGAGCAGTACTTC. It yields the protein CSSSLTGAYEQYF.

The CDR3 DNA sequence: TGTGCCAGCAGCCAAGAGGGACAGGGGATGGTAAGCAATCAGCCCCAGCATTTT. Amino acids: CASSQEGQGMVSNQPQHF. V gene TRBV11-3 combines with J gene TRBJ1-5; 10 nucleotides align to TRBD1. The CDR3 contains 18 residues. Trimming at V came to 5 bases and at J to 1 base, leaving 11 bases not matched to a gene. Germline CDR1 and CDR2: SGHNT and YENEEA.